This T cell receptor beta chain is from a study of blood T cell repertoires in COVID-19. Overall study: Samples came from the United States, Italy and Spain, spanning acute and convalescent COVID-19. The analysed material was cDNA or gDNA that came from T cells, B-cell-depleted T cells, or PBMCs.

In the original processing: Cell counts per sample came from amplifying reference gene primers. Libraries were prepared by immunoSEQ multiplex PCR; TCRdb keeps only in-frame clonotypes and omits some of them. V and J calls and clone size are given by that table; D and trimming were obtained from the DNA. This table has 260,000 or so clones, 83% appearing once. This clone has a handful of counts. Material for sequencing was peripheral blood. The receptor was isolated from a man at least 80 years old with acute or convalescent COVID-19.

CDR3 sequence: CASSRLTGQGAGGYTF. The DNA of the CDR3 is TGTGCCAGTAGCCGCCTAACGGGACAGGGAGCTGGCGGCTACACCTTC. V and J are TRBV19 and TRBJ1-2, with 9 bases that match TRBD1. This CDR3 contains 16 residues. The V and J ends lost 6 bases and 8 bases, in that order; junction bases with no gene match: 16. CDR1 and CDR2 from the germline V gene are LNHDA and SQIVND (reference sequence).